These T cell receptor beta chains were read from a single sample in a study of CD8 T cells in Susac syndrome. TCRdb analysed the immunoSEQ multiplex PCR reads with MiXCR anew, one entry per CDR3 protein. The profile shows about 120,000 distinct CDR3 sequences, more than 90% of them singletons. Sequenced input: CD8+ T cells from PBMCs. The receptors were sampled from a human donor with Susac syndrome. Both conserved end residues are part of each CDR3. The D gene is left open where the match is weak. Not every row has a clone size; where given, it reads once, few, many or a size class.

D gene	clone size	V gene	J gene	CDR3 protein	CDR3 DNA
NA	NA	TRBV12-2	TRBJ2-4	CASRLVFNPGTLYF	TGTGCAAGTCGCTTAGTTTTTAATCCCGGGACGCTGTACTTC
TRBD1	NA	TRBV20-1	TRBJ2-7	CSARTGALYEQYF	TGCAGTGCTAGGACAGGGGCGCTGTACGAGCAGTACTTC
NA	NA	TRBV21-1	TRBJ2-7	CASSILIDGGYEQYF	TGTGCCAGCAGCATACTAATAGATGGAGGGTACGAGCAGTACTTC
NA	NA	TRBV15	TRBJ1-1	CATSRAAWAGAFF	TGTGCCACCAGCAGAGCGGCGTGGGCGGGCGCTTTCTTT
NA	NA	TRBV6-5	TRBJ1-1	CASSYSIEGEVEAFF	TGTGCCAGCAGTTACTCGATCGAGGGAGAGGTTGAAGCTTTCTTT
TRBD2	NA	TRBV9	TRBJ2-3	CATSTSGALTDTQYF	TGTGCCACCTCGACTAGCGGGGCACTCACAGATACGCAGTATTTT
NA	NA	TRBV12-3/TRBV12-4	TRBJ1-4	CASSLFRGEKLFF	TGTGCCAGCAGTTTATTCAGGGGAGAAAAACTGTTTTTT
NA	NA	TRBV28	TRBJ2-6	CASSNSSGANVLTF	TGTGCCAGCAGCAACAGCTCTGGGGCCAACGTCCTGACTTTC
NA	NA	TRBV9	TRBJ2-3	CASSVNRFPSTDTQYF	TGTGCCAGCAGTGTTAACAGGTTTCCTAGCACAGATACGCAGTATTTT
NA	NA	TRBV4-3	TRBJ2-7	CASSAQQGNEQYF	TGCGCCAGCAGCGCACAACAGGGAAACGAGCAGTACTTC
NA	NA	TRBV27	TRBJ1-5	CASSQDRRGRPQHF	TGTGCCAGCAGTCAAGACAGGCGGGGGAGGCCCCAGCATTTT
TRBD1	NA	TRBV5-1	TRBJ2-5	CASSLDRGNQETQYF	TGCGCCAGCAGCTTGGACAGGGGCAACCAAGAGACCCAGTACTTC
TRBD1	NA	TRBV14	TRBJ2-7	CASSPYRGDYEQYF	TGTGCCAGCAGCCCTTACAGGGGCGACTACGAGCAGTACTTC
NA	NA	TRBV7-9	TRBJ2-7	CASSTVRSYEQYF	TGTGCCAGCAGCACAGTTCGCTCCTACGAGCAGTACTTC
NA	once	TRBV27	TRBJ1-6	CASSRAGADSPLHF	TGTGCCAGCAGCCGCGCAGGGGCTGATTCACCCCTCCACTTT
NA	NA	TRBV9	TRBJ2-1	CASSVRGESLGNEQFF	TGTGCCAGCAGCGTAAGGGGGGAGTCCTTAGGGAATGAGCAGTTCTTC
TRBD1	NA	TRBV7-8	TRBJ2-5	CASSSGTGSVQQETQYF	TGTGCCAGCAGCTCCGGGACAGGGTCCGTCCAACAAGAGACCCAGTACTTC
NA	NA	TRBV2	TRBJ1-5	CASSEGDYSNQPQHF	TGTGCCAGCAGTGAGGGGGATTATAGCAATCAGCCCCAGCATTTT
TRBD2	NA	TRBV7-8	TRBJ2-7	CASSKTSGATYEQYF	TGTGCCAGCAGCAAGACTAGCGGGGCTACCTACGAGCAGTACTTC
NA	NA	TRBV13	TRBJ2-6	CASSLESSGANVLTF	TGTGCCAGCAGCTTAGAAAGCTCTGGGGCCAACGTCCTGACTTTC
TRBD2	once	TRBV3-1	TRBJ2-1	CASSQRGLAGGDPYNEQFF	TGTGCCAGCAGCCAGCGGGGACTAGCGGGGGGCGACCCCTACAATGAGCAGTTCTTC
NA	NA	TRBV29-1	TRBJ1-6	CSVWRGLVGYNSPLHF	TGCAGCGTCTGGAGGGGTCTAGTTGGCTATAATTCACCCCTCCACTTT
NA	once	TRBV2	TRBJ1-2	CASSGAPNYGYTF	TGTGCCAGCAGTGGGGCTCCCAACTATGGCTACACCTTC
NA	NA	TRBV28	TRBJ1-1	CASSFDTYLQMNTEAFF	TGTGCCAGCAGTTTCGACACCTATTTACAGATGAACACTGAAGCTTTCTTT
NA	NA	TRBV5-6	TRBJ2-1	CASSLATHRSYNEQFF	TGTGCCAGCAGCTTGGCTACACACCGGTCCTACAATGAGCAGTTCTTC
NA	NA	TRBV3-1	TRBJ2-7	CASSDWGSEQYF	TGTGCCAGCAGTGACTGGGGGAGCGAGCAGTACTTC
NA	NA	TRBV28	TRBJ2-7	CASRDQRYEQYF	TGTGCCAGTCGGGACCAACGCTACGAGCAGTACTTC
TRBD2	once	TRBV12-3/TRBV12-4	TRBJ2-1	CASRELAGGLDEQFF	TGTGCCAGCAGAGAACTAGCGGGGGGGTTGGATGAGCAGTTCTTC
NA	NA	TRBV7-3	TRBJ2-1	CASSLYGGANNEQFF	TGTGCCAGCAGCTTATATGGGGGGGCTAACAATGAGCAGTTCTTC
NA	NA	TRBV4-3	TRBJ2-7	CASSQDRWMVYEQYF	TGCGCCAGCAGCCAAGACAGGTGGATGGTCTACGAGCAGTACTTC
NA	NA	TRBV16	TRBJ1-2	CASSQEGPNYGYTF	TGTGCCAGCAGCCAGGAGGGGCCGAACTATGGCTACACCTTC
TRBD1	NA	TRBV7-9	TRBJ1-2	CASSFGTVYGYTF	TGTGCCAGCAGCTTCGGGACAGTCTATGGCTACACCTTC
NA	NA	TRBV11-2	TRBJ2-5	CASSFFGTPQETQYF	TGTGCCAGCAGCTTTTTCGGGACACCTCAAGAGACCCAGTACTTC
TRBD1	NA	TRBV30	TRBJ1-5	CAWSPGQRSQPQHF	TGTGCCTGGTCTCCGGGACAGCGGTCTCAGCCCCAGCATTTT
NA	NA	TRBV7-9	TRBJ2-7	CASSLEPGYSYEQYF	TGTGCCAGCAGCTTAGAGCCCGGTTACTCCTACGAGCAGTACTTC
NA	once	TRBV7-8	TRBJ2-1	CASSPEAASSYNEQFF	TGTGCCAGCAGCCCAGAGGCAGCCAGCTCCTACAATGAGCAGTTCTTC